A single sample gave rise to the 13 T cell receptor beta chains below, sequenced in a study of blood T cell repertoires in COVID-19. Profiled with immunoSEQ multiplex PCR; TCRdb holds only in-frame clones, not every one. The table lists approximately 120,000 clones, about 85% of them singletons, with 12% in the top ten. Sequenced sample: peripheral blood. All receptors come from a man in his 60s with acute or convalescent COVID-19.

The V call is TRBV19, the J call TRBJ2-2, with D perhaps TRBD1 (6 bases). CDR3 size: 14 residues. Germline V gives CDR1 LNHDA, CDR2 SQIVND (reference sequence). V was cut by 6 bases and J by 4 bases, with 12 bases left in between. The CDR3: CASRWQGSTGELFF. The CDR3 DNA reads TGTGCCAGTAGATGGCAGGGGAGCACCGGGGAGCTGTTTTTT.

This chain joins TRBV30 and TRBJ1-2, with 8 bases matching TRBD1. V dropped 4 bases and J dropped 6; count of bases not matched to a gene: 7. The V gene's germline CDR1 is GTSNPN and CDR2 SVGIG (reference sequence). The CDR3 is 13 amino acids. DNA of the CDR3: TGTGCCTGGATGTTACAGGGGGGGGATGGCTACACCTTC. Amino acids: CAWMLQGGDGYTF.

The rearrangement joins TRBV2 to TRBJ1-5; no clear D. Between the trimmed V and J ends, which lost 8 bases and 7 bases, there was a span of 12 bases. CDR3 length: 12 residues. CDR1 is SNHLY, CDR2 FYNNEI, per germline. CDR3 sequence reads: CASVSPGQPQHF. CDR3 sequence (DNA): TGTGCCAGCGTATCCCCCGGGCAGCCCCAGCATTTT.

The chain combines TRBV4-2 with TRBJ2-3, with TRBD2 matching 8 bases. CDR1 and CDR2 (germline): LGHNA, YNFKEQ. With 1 base clipped from V and 6 bases from J, the junction kept 6 bases outside the gene matches. This CDR3 is 15 amino acids long. Here the CDR3 DNA reads TGTGCCAGCAGCCAAGGACTAGCGAGGATTGATACGCAGTATTTT. This encodes CASSQGLARIDTQYF.

The J gene is TRBJ2-1, the V gene TRBV3-1 (or the pseudogene TRBV3-2); no clear D. Germline V gene lookup returns CDR1 LGHDT and CDR2 YNNKEL (reference sequence). Trimming took 6 bases from V and 4 from J, leaving 22 bases between them. The CDR3 is 17 residues long. CDR3 in DNA: TGTGCCAGCAGTCATTCGGGTCTGGCTGTCCGTTACAATGAGCAGTTCTTC. Protein sequence: CASSHSGLAVRYNEQFF.

The CDR3 reads CASSRTGDVGEQYF. CDR3 nucleotide sequence: TGTGCCAGCAGTCGCACAGGGGACGTCGGCGAGCAGTACTTC. The chain joins TRBV6-4 to TRBJ2-7; 7 positions match TRBD1. The V segment lost 5 bases and the J segment 6 bases; nucleotides outside the gene matches: 10. Germline-derived CDR1 and CDR2 are MRHNA and SNTAGT. The CDR3 runs 14 residues.

V and J are TRBV7-3 and TRBJ2-7; the match to TRBD1 covers 10 bases. The ends lost 3 bases at V and 2 bases at J; junction bases unmatched: 1. The length of the CDR3 is 14 residues. The germline V gene encodes CDR1 SGHTA and CDR2 FQGTGA. The CDR3 region has the DNA TGTGCCAGCAGCTTCGGGACAGGGGCCTACGAGCAGTACTTC. Translation gives CASSFGTGAYEQYF.

The rearrangement links TRBV27 to TRBJ2-2, with a tentative D call TRBD2 (5 bases). The CDR3 contains 15 residues. V was trimmed by 4 bases and J by 4 bases, leaving 13 bases between them. Germline lookup yields CDR1 MNHEY and CDR2 SMNVEV (reference sequence). In DNA form, the CDR3 reads TGTGCCAGCAGTTCTCAGCGGACCTCCACCGGGGAGCTGTTTTTT. Translated: CASSSQRTSTGELFF.

V and J are TRBV7-2 and TRBJ2-7; 7 nucleotides match TRBD2. Losses at the gene ends were 1 base for V and 2 bases for J; bases not matched to a gene: 5. The CDR3 has 15 amino acids. Germline V CDR1 and CDR2: SGHTA, FQGNSA. CDR3 nucleotides: TGTGCCAGCAGCTTAGGAGCGGGGTCTCCCTACGAGCAGTACTTC. Its protein is CASSLGAGSPYEQYF. The full variable domain, rest sourced from reference TRBV7-2 and TRBJ2-7, is GAGVSQSPSNKVTEKGKDVELRCDPISGHTALYWYRQSLGQGLEFLIYFQGNSAPDKSGLPSDRFSAERTGGSVSTLTIQRTQQEDSAVYLCASSLGAGSPYEQYFGPGTRLTVT.

The chain combines TRBV5-1 with TRBJ1-6; 7 bases agree with TRBD1. The CDR3 spans 17 residues. V trimming: 4 bases; J trimming: 3 bases; junction bases outside the gene matches: 10. In germline, CDR1 is SGHRS, CDR2 YFSETQ. The CDR3 loop reads CASSPRMGQNYNSPLHF. The CDR3 DNA sequence: TGCGCCAGCAGCCCGCGAATGGGACAGAACTATAATTCACCCCTCCACTTT.

The chain recombines TRBV3-1 (or the pseudogene TRBV3-2) with TRBJ1-3; 8 nucleotides match TRBD1. This CDR3 is built from 15 residues. Germline loops: CDR1 LGHDT, CDR2 YNNKEL (reference sequence). V shed 4 bases, J shed 0 bases, and the junction held 2 bases outside the gene matches. This CDR3 is CASSPTGGSGNTIYF. CDR3 nucleotide sequence: TGTGCCAGCAGCCCCACAGGGGGCTCTGGAAACACCATATATTTT.

V usage is TRBV5-4 and J usage is TRBJ1-4; D may be TRBD1 (6 bases). This CDR3 spans 14 amino acids. The germline CDR1 and CDR2 sequences are SGHNT and YYREEE (reference sequence). Trimming removed 4 bases at V and 8 bases at J, with 15 bases between. The CDR3 sequence: CASSPEQGKEKLFF. The CDR3 DNA reads as TGTGCCAGCAGCCCGGAGCAGGGGAAAGAAAAACTGTTTTTT.

The chain employs TRBV28 and TRBJ2-2; tentatively, D is TRBD2 (5 bases). Trimming shortened V by 6 bases and J by 5 bases, and 19 bases separated the two germline ends. The CDR3 has 16 amino acids. CDR1 MDHEN and CDR2 SYDVKM come from the germline V gene. The CDR3 sequence is CASSLRLSGLTGELFF. The CDR3 nucleotides read TGTGCCAGCAGCCTTAGGCTATCGGGGTTGACCGGGGAGCTGTTTTTT. The whole variable domain, remainder taken from reference TRBV28 and TRBJ2-2, is DVKVTQSSRYLVKRTGEKVFLECVQDMDHENMFWYRQDPGLGLRLIYFSYDVKMKEKGDIPEGYSVSREKKERFSLILESASTNQTSMYLCASSLRLSGLTGELFFGEGSRLTVL.